These 32 T cell receptor beta chains originate from one sample sequenced in a study of blood T cell repertoires in COVID-19. Clones were read by immunoSEQ multiplex PCR, and TCRdb kept only the in-frame ones, dropping some. The sample shows around 190,000 clones, approximately 80% of them seen only once. The sample comprised peripheral blood. Receptor source: a human donor in a cohort sampled during active COVID-19.

V is TRBV2 and J is TRBJ2-7, with TRBD1 as a possible D gene (6 bases). The CDR3 is 11 amino acids. Germline CDR1 reads SNHLY; CDR2 reads FYNNEI. The V and J ends lost 5 bases and 6 bases respectively, with 8 bases between them. The CDR3, as DNA: TGTGCCAGCAGTAGACAGGCCGAGCAGTACTTC. Translation: CASSRQAEQYF.

This rearrangement joins TRBV29-1 to TRBJ2-7; D not certain. The CDR3 totals 12 residues. Trimming shortened V by 5 bases and J by 2 bases, and 10 bases separated the two germline ends. From germline, CDR1 is SQVTM and CDR2 ANQGSEA. The CDR3 sequence is CSVRQAPYEQYF. The CDR3 region has the DNA TGCAGCGTTAGGCAGGCCCCCTACGAGCAGTACTTC.

The V call is TRBV7-3, the J call TRBJ2-2; 9 nucleotides match TRBD1. Trimming at V came to 5 bases and at J to 6 bases, leaving 1 base not matched to a gene. The CDR3 has 13 amino acids. CDR1 is SGHTA and CDR2 is FQGTGA in the germline V gene. The CDR3 DNA reads as TGTGCCAGCAGCAGGGACAGGGCCGGGGAGCTGTTTTTT. Amino acids: CASSRDRAGELFF. The variable domain in full, completed from reference TRBV7-3 and TRBJ2-2, reads GAGVSQTPSNKVTEKGKYVELRCDPISGHTALYWYRQSLGQGPEFLIYFQGTGAADDSGLPNDRFFAVRPEGSVSTLKIQRTERGDSAVYLCASSRDRAGELFFGEGSRLTVL.

The V call is TRBV10-1, the J call TRBJ1-1; a weak D match, TRBD1 (6 bases). The CDR3 has 13 residues. The germline gives CDR1 WNHNN, CDR2 SYGVQD (reference sequence). V lost 4 bases and J lost 4, with 10 bases in between. The CDR3 bases are TGCGCCAGCAGTGGACAGGACGCCACTGAAGCTTTCTTT. It encodes CASSGQDATEAFF.

This chain links TRBV13 with TRBJ2-2, with 8 bases fitting TRBD1. The J segment lost 3 bases and the V segment lost 3 bases, leaving 3 bases of the junction unmatched. CDR1 is PRHDT, CDR2 FYEKMQ, per germline (reference sequence). The CDR3 is 15 amino acids. DNA of the CDR3: TGTGCCAGCAGCTTGGGACAGGCCTACACCGGGGAGCTGTTTTTT. Translating it yields CASSLGQAYTGELFF. Full variable domain (outside the CDR3, taken from reference TRBV13 and TRBJ2-2): AAGVIQSPRHLIKEKRETATLKCYPIPRHDTVYWYQQGPGQDPQFLISFYEKMQSDKGSIPDRFSAQQFSDYHSELNMSSLELGDSALYFCASSLGQAYTGELFFGEGSRLTVL.

The J gene is TRBJ2-5, the V gene TRBV13; 8 bases match TRBD2. With 6 bases clipped from V and 5 bases from J, the junction kept 8 bases outside the gene matches. CDR1 is PRHDT and CDR2 is FYEKMQ in the germline V gene (reference sequence). The CDR3 is made up of 14 amino acids. CDR3 DNA: TGTGCCAGCAGGCCGCGGGGGGCCGGTGAGACCCAGTACTTC. Translated, it gives CASRPRGAGETQYF.

The chain combines TRBV5-1 with TRBJ2-6; 9 nucleotides line up with TRBD1. CDR3 size: 18 residues. With 4 bases clipped from V and 0 bases from J, the junction kept 8 bases outside the gene matches. Germline loops: CDR1 SGHRS, CDR2 YFSETQ. CDR3 region: CASSPGTGRPSGANVLTF. Here the CDR3 DNA reads TGCGCCAGCAGCCCCGGGACAGGGAGGCCCTCTGGGGCCAACGTCCTGACTTTC.

This clone was detected once. This chain connects TRBV7-2 to TRBJ2-2; D unresolved. The V gene lost 2 bases and the J gene lost 6 bases, with 10 bases spanning the gap. Germline lookup yields CDR1 SGHTA and CDR2 FQGNSA. The CDR3 loop spans 14 amino acids. The CDR3 nucleotides are TGTGCCAGCAGCTTACGATCTAGAGCCGGGGAGCTGTTTTTT. Translated, it gives CASSLRSRAGELFF.

This rearrangement joins TRBV19 to TRBJ1-2; 9 bases match TRBD1. With V trimmed by 5 bases and J by 6 bases, 19 bases remained unmatched. This CDR3 spans 18 amino acids. The germline gives CDR1 LNHDA, CDR2 SQIVND (reference sequence). This chain's CDR3 is CASSLNYAPGQGTNGYTF. The CDR3 coding sequence is TGTGCCAGTAGTCTAAATTACGCTCCGGGACAGGGAACGAATGGCTACACCTTC.

The chain employs TRBV6-2 or TRBV6-3 and TRBJ2-5; 12 bases align to TRBD2. The CDR3 is 17 amino acids. Germline-derived CDR1 and CDR2 are MNHEY and SVGEGT. Germline trimming cut 0 bases from V and 4 bases from J; bases unmatched to any gene: 6. The CDR3 coding sequence is TGTGCCAGCAGTTACTCGGTCTCTAGCGGGGGGGCAGAGACCCAGTACTTC. Amino acids: CASSYSVSSGGAETQYF.

J is TRBJ1-3 and V is TRBV19; D may be TRBD1 (6 bases). V gave up 3 bases and J gave up 0 bases, with 15 bases separating them. The V gene's germline CDR1 is LNHDA and CDR2 SQIVND (reference sequence). There are 17 residues in the CDR3. DNA for the CDR3: TGTGCCAGTAGTATGGGGGCAGCCTTGACCTCTGGAAACACCATATATTTT. Residues: CASSMGAALTSGNTIYF. The entire variable domain, with the rest obtained from reference TRBV19 and TRBJ1-3, is as follows: DGGITQSPKYLFRKEGQNVTLSCEQNLNHDAMYWYRQDPGQGLRLIYYSQIVNDFQKGDIAEGYSVSREKKESFPLTVTSAQKNPTAFYLCASSMGAALTSGNTIYFGEGSWLTVV.

The chain employs TRBV6-5 and TRBJ1-5, with D unclear. V shed 7 bases and J shed 2 bases, with 15 bases lying between them. CDR1 and CDR2 (germline): MNHEY, SVGAGI. The length of the CDR3 is 15 residues. CDR3: CASTDLGRGNQPQHF. CDR3 DNA sequence: TGTGCCAGCACCGACTTAGGGAGGGGCAATCAGCCCCAGCATTTT.

This clone was seen a handful of times. The chain recombines TRBV6-5 with TRBJ2-7, with D perhaps matching TRBD1 (5 bases). This CDR3 has 12 residues. Trimming shortened V by 2 bases and J by 6 bases, and 8 bases separated the two germline ends. Germline V gene lookup returns CDR1 MNHEY and CDR2 SVGAGI. The CDR3 DNA reads as TGTGCCAGCAGTTACGTTAGGGGCGAGCAGTACTTC. It is translated as CASSYVRGEQYF.

The chain is built from TRBV10-3 and TRBJ1-1; 9 bases line up with TRBD1. In germline, CDR1 is ENHRY, CDR2 SYGVKD. V shed 6 bases and J 3 bases; nucleotides not matched to a gene: 17. The CDR3 length is 18 residues. CDR3 in DNA: TGTGCCATCAGAGGAGACAGGGGGGTATTGTTTAGCGACACTGAAGCTTTCTTT. Translating gives CAIRGDRGVLFSDTEAFF.

The chain links TRBV3-1 (or the pseudogene TRBV3-2) to TRBJ2-3, with D perhaps TRBD2 (5 bases). Looked up from germline, CDR1 is LGHDT and CDR2 is YNNKEL (reference sequence). The ends were cut back, 0 bases at V and 6 bases at J, with 10 bases in the middle. The CDR3 has 14 amino acids. CDR3 loop: CASSQDYPGDTQYF. The CDR3 coding sequence is TGTGCCAGCAGCCAAGATTATCCGGGGGATACGCAGTATTTT.

V usage is TRBV30 and J usage is TRBJ1-1, with D hard to call. Trimming left V 2 bases short and J 1 base short, with 8 bases between. The germline gives CDR1 GTSNPN, CDR2 SVGIG (reference sequence). This CDR3 is built from 13 residues. The CDR3 loop is CAWSLAENTEAFF. As DNA, the CDR3 is TGTGCCTGGAGTTTGGCAGAGAACACTGAAGCTTTCTTT.

The sample holds many counts of this clone. The J gene is TRBJ1-3, the V gene TRBV4-2, with D maybe TRBD1 (5 bases). V lost 3 bases and J lost 0, with 12 bases in between. The CDR3 loop spans 16 amino acids. CDR1 LGHNA and CDR2 YNFKEQ come from the germline V gene. The CDR3 DNA reads as TGTGCCAGCAGCCAGGATACAGGAACCTCTGGAAACACCATATATTTT. Translating gives CASSQDTGTSGNTIYF.

The chain recombines TRBV12-3 or TRBV12-4 with TRBJ2-2; D ambiguous. Trimming took 4 bases from V and 7 from J, leaving 4 bases between them. This CDR3 comprises 11 residues. CDR3 protein: CASSSGGELFF. CDR3 DNA sequence: TGTGCCAGCAGTTCAGGCGGGGAGCTGTTTTTT.

This chain connects TRBV13 to TRBJ1-2; a possible D gene is TRBD1 (5 bases). The CDR3 is 14 residues long. Trimming took 5 bases from V and 0 from J, leaving 10 bases between them. CDR1 is PRHDT, CDR2 FYEKMQ, per germline (reference sequence). CDR3 coding DNA: TGTGCCAGCAGCCGCAGGGATCCTAACTATGGCTACACCTTC. Translating gives CASSRRDPNYGYTF.

The V call is TRBV7-8, the J call TRBJ1-2, with D unresolved. V shed 2 bases and J shed 4 bases, with 11 bases lying between them. Germline lookup yields CDR1 SGHVS and CDR2 FQNEAQ. The CDR3 is 14 residues long. CDR3 coding DNA: TGTGCCAGCAGCTTAAGGGCCGGGGTCTATGGCTACACCTTC. Its translation: CASSLRAGVYGYTF.

The chain links TRBV6-6 to TRBJ2-1; D possibly corresponds to TRBD1 (7 bases). CDR1 is MNHNY, CDR2 SVGAGI, per germline (reference sequence). V was clipped by 6 bases and J by 5 bases, with 17 bases between them. CDR3 size: 15 residues. CDR3 loop: CASRPLTGRHNEQFF. CDR3 nucleotide sequence: TGTGCCAGCAGACCACTGACAGGGAGGCACAATGAGCAGTTCTTC.

The chain carries TRBV19 and TRBJ1-3; 9 bases are a match to TRBD1. The CDR3 is 16 residues long. Per germline, CDR1 LNHDA and CDR2 SQIVND (reference sequence). V shed 3 bases and J 4 bases; nucleotides not matched to a gene: 7. CDR3 in amino acids: CASSILQGARGNTIYF. CDR3 DNA sequence: TGTGCCAGTAGTATCTTACAGGGGGCGCGGGGAAACACCATATATTTT.

V usage is TRBV15 and J usage is TRBJ1-4; 7 bases map to TRBD1. The germline V gene has CDR1 LNHNV and CDR2 YYDKDF (reference sequence). The CDR3 runs 17 residues. Unmatched junction bases numbered 17, after V lost 3 bases and J lost 10 bases. The CDR3 DNA is TGTGCCACCAGCAGGCCCGGGGACAGCCCATCCTCGGGAAAACTGTTTTTT. Protein: CATSRPGDSPSSGKLFF. Drawing the rest from reference TRBV15 and TRBJ1-4, the complete variable domain is DAMVIQNPRYQVTQFGKPVTLSCSQTLNHNVMYWYQQKSSQAPKLLFHYYDKDFNNEADTPDNFQSRRPNTSFCFLDIRSPGLGDTAMYLCATSRPGDSPSSGKLFFGSGTQLSVL.

In DNA, the CDR3 is TGTGCCAGCAGTCCCGGGCCGGGGAGAGAGACCCAGTACTTC. It yields the protein CASSPGPGRETQYF. V is TRBV6-5 and J is TRBJ2-5; TRBD2 might be the D (5 bases). Germline-derived CDR1 and CDR2 are MNHEY and SVGAGI. The CDR3 is 14 residues long. V was shortened by 5 bases and J by 4 bases, with 14 bases between the two germline ends.

The genes are TRBV5-1 and TRBJ1-1; 9 nucleotides match TRBD1. V was pared by 0 bases and J by 1 base, with 4 bases of the junction left unmatched. Germline loops: CDR1 SGHRS, CDR2 YFSETQ. This CDR3 comprises 16 residues. The CDR3: CASSLGGTGPNTEAFF. The DNA of the CDR3 is TGCGCCAGCAGCTTGGGAGGGACAGGGCCGAACACTGAAGCTTTCTTT.

The V gene is TRBV19, the J gene TRBJ1-5, with D tentatively TRBD1 (6 bases). Per germline, CDR1 LNHDA and CDR2 SQIVND (reference sequence). The CDR3 length is 16 residues. V lost 1 base and J lost 3, with 13 bases in between. The CDR3: CASSIADSLFNQPQHF. The CDR3 DNA sequence: TGTGCCAGTAGTATAGCGGACAGCCTATTCAATCAGCCCCAGCATTTT.

The chain couples TRBV19 to TRBJ2-5, with 11 bases aligning to TRBD2. From germline, CDR1 is LNHDA and CDR2 SQIVND (reference sequence). This CDR3 is 16 amino acids long. The V segment lost 4 bases and the J segment 7 bases; nucleotides outside the gene matches: 11. In DNA, the CDR3 is TGTGCCAGTAGTACTAGCGGGGGGTATACCTTGGGGACCCAGTACTTC. Translating it yields CASSTSGGYTLGTQYF.

The chain links TRBV2 to TRBJ1-2; TRBD1 agrees at 11 bases. Unmatched junction bases numbered 10, after V lost 4 bases and J lost 3 bases. Germline V CDR1 and CDR2: SNHLY, FYNNEI. The CDR3 spans 17 residues. CDR3 sequence: CASSGGGRTGGYYGYTF. DNA of the CDR3: TGTGCCAGCAGTGGTGGAGGGCGGACAGGGGGCTACTATGGCTACACCTTC.

The genes are TRBV9 and TRBJ1-1, with TRBD1 as a possible D gene (5 bases). CDR3 length: 14 amino acids. Trimming took 0 bases from V and 0 from J, leaving 6 bases between them. Germline V gene lookup returns CDR1 SGDLS and CDR2 YYNGEE. CDR3 protein: CASSVVGVNTEAFF. The CDR3 DNA sequence: TGTGCCAGCAGCGTAGTAGGGGTGAACACTGAAGCTTTCTTT.

This sequence joins TRBV2 and TRBJ2-2; D is undetermined. The CDR3 runs to 14 residues. The ends were cut back, 4 bases at V and 3 bases at J, with 9 bases in the middle. In germline, CDR1 is SNHLY, CDR2 FYNNEI. CDR3 region: CASSVLAYTGELFF. The CDR3 DNA sequence: TGTGCCAGCAGTGTGTTGGCTTACACCGGGGAGCTGTTTTTT.

This chain connects TRBV2 to TRBJ1-2; D may be TRBD1 (5 bases). Per germline, CDR1 SNHLY and CDR2 FYNNEI. With 2 bases removed from V and 4 bases from J, the gap between germline ends came to 14 bases. This CDR3 has 15 amino acids. CDR3 DNA: TGTGCCAGCAGTGAATCGAGACAGACCCCCTATGGCTACACCTTC. As protein: CASSESRQTPYGYTF.

The V gene is TRBV3-1 (or the pseudogene TRBV3-2), the J gene TRBJ2-1, with 11 nucleotides matching TRBD2. With V trimmed by 4 bases and J by 1 base, 3 bases remained unmatched. This CDR3 has 16 residues. Germline lookup yields CDR1 LGHDT and CDR2 YNNKEL (reference sequence). The CDR3 here is CASSLSGGASYNEQFF. CDR3 nucleotides: TGTGCCAGCAGCCTTAGCGGGGGGGCATCCTACAATGAGCAGTTCTTC.